The clone carrying this T cell receptor beta chain has just a few counts. Per the study methods: Amplification of reference gene primers was used by the study to estimate nucleated cell counts. The assay was immunoSEQ multiplex PCR, and TCRdb's table has in-frame clones only and misses some. V and J calls and clone size follow that table, whereas D and trimming were derived from the DNA. The table includes about 210,000 clones, 75% to 85% detected once. The sample comes from a study of blood T cell repertoires in COVID-19. Background on the study: The United States, Italy and Spain were the sources of the acute and convalescent COVID-19 samples. Sample material is recorded as cDNA or gDNA derived from T cells, B-cell-depleted T cells, or PBMCs.

Trimming at V came to 5 bases and at J to 1 base, leaving 13 bases not matched to a gene. This CDR3 has 18 residues. CDR1 is LNHDA, CDR2 SQIVND, per germline (reference sequence). The sequencing sample was made of peripheral blood. The rearrangement joins TRBV19 to TRBJ1-5; 8 positions agree with TRBD1. The clonotype was recovered from a man aged 45 to 65 with active or convalescent COVID-19. CDR3 loop: CASSGTQGGLGSNQPQHF. CDR3 bases: TGTGCCAGTAGTGGCACACAGGGGGGTTTAGGGAGCAATCAGCCCCAGCATTTT. Supplemented by reference TRBV19 and TRBJ1-5, the full variable domain reads DGGITQSPKYLFRKEGQNVTLSCEQNLNHDAMYWYRQDPGQGLRLIYYSQIVNDFQKGDIAEGYSVSREKKESFPLTVTSAQKNPTAFYLCASSGTQGGLGSNQPQHFGDGTRLSIL.